The 2 T cell receptor beta chains below come from one sample, sequenced in a study of regulatory T cells in long-lasting Graves disease (dated by TCRdb to the early 2020s). According to the study, the label for this sample's time point signals: persistent/refractory GD, antithyroid drugs over 5 years with positive TRAb. RNA was extracted from PBMCs in TRIzol for both TCR sequencing and RNA sequencing. Library preparation employed multiplex PCR. Sequencing was performed on an Illumina HiSeq 4000. To build TCR beta libraries, CDR3 regions were amplified by Arm-PCR using iRepertoire HTBI primers. TCRdb ran its own pipeline on the public reads, namely fastp trimming at Q25 and MiXCR clone calling, and kept in-frame beta chains. Each entry merges the rows of one CDR3 protein and shows their most common DNA and genes. The sample has about 340,000 distinct CDR3 sequences on record, 15% to 20% of them singletons. 25% to 35% of the sample rests with the top ten.

The sequenced sample was peripheral blood mononuclear cells (PBMCs), obtained when the disease was refractory, from a patient treated with antithyroid drugs. These receptors all stem from a female donor with Graves disease.

This clonotype was recorded a few times. The chain links TRBV29-1 to TRBJ2-1; possibly TRBD1 for D (6 bases). In germline, CDR1 is SQVTM, CDR2 ANQGSEA. The CDR3 length is 18 residues. Trimming took 2 bases from V and 3 from J, leaving 23 bases between them. The CDR3 nucleotides read TGCAGCGTTGAATTAGGGGCCGTGACAGGTGGGAACTACAATGAGCAGTTCTTC. Protein: CSVELGAVTGGNYNEQFF.

Remarks on this clonotype: A much bigger clone sits one base away, suggesting this may be a read error. The chain recombines TRBV28 with TRBJ1-6; the D gene is possibly TRBD1 (5 bases). CDR3 length equals 14 residues. Germline loops: CDR1 MDHEN, CDR2 SYDVKM. The CDR3 region is CAGSGTPEVSPLHF. The CDR3, as DNA: TGTGCCGGCAGCGGGACCCCGGAGGTTTCACCCCTCCACTTT.